The entry below describes one TCR beta chain. As yet, its antigen is unknown. In TCRdb, the RT-PCR reads were re-called with MiXCR into one record per CDR3 protein. Among 3,000 to 3,500 distinct CDR3 sequences, around 83% were seen once, and the ten largest hold around 6.9%. The data were taken from a study of yellow fever vaccine responses in identical twins. Germline V gives CDR1 LGHNA, CDR2 YSLEER. V was shortened by 1 base and J by 4 bases, with 14 bases between the two germline ends. CDR3 length: 15 residues. Overall study results and limits: Twins' vaccine T cell response reportedly seemed partly convergent, partly personalized.

This receptor was identified in a woman under 30 who received the yellow fever vaccine. The source was T cells from blood (PBMCs), unsorted or a sorted subset (not recorded which), collected before or after yellow fever vaccination (not recorded which). The rearrangement uses TRBV4-3 and TRBJ2-7; possible D gene TRBD1, 6 bases. DNA of the CDR3: TGCGCCAGCAGCCAAGGCCCCGGACAGTCATACGAGCAGTACTTC. It translates to CASSQGPGQSYEQYF.